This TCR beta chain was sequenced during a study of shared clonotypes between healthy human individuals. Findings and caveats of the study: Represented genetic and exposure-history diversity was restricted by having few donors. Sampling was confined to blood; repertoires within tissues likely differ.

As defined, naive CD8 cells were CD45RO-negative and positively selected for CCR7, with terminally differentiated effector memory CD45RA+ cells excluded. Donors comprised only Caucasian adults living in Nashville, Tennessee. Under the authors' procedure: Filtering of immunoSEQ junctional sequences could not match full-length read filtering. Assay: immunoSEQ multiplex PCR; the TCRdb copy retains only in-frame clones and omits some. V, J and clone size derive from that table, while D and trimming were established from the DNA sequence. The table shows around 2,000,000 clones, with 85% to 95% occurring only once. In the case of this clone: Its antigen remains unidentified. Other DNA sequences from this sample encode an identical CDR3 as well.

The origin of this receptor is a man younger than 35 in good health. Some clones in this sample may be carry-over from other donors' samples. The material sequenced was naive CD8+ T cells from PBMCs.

The CDR3 DNA is TGTGCCAGCAGTTTCCGCGGGGGGTACTATGGCTACACCTTC. It translates to CASSFRGGYYGYTF. V usage is TRBV28 and J usage is TRBJ1-2, with D perhaps TRBD1 (5 bases). Germline CDR1 MDHEN, CDR2 SYDVKM. V was trimmed by 3 bases and J by 3 bases, leaving 11 bases between them. The CDR3 extends over 14 amino acids.